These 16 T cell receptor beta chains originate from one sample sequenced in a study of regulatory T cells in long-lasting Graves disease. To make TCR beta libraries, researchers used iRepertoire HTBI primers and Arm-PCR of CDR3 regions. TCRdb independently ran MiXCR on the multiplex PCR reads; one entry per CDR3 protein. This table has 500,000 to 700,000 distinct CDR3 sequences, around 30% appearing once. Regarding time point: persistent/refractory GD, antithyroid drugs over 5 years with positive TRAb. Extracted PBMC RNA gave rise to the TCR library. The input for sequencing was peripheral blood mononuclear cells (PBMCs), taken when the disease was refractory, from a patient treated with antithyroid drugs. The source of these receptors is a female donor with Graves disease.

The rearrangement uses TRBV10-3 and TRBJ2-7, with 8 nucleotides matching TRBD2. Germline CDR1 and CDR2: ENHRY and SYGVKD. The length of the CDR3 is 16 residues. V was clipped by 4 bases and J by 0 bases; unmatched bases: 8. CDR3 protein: CAISVGVAGSSYEQYF. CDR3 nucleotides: TGTGCCATCAGTGTAGGCGTAGCGGGGAGCTCCTACGAGCAGTACTTC.

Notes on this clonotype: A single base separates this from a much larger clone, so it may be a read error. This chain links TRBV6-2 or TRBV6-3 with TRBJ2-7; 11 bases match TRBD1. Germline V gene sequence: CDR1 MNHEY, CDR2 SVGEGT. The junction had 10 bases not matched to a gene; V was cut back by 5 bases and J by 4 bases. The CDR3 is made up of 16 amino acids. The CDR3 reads CASSEWRTGGAYEQYF. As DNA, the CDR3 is TGTGCCAGCAGTGAATGGCGGACAGGGGGCGCGTACGAGCAGTACTTC.

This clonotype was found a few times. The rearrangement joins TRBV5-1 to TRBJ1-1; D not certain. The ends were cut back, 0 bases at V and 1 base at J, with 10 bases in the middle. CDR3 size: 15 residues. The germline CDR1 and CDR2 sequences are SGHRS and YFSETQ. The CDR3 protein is CASSLGVSQNTEAFF. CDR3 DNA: TGCGCCAGCAGCTTGGGGGTATCCCAGAACACTGAAGCTTTCTTT.

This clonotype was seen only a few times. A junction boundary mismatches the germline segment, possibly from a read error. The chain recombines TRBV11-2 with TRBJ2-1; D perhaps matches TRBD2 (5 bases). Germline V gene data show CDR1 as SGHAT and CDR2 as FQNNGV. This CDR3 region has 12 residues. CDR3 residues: CANSGDYNEQFF. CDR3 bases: TGTGCCAACAGCGGAGACTACAATGAGCAGTTCTTC. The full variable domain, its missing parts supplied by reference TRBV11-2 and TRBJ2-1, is EAGVAQSPRYKIIEKRQSVAFWCNPISGHATLYWYQQILGQGPKLLIQFQNNGVVDDSQLPKDRFSAERLKGVDSTLKIQPAKLEDSAVYLCANSGDYNEQFFGPGTRLTVL.

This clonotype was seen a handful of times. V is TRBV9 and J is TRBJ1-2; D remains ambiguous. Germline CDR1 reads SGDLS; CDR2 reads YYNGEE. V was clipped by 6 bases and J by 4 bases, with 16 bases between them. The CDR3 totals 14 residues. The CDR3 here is CASTDTASAYGYTF. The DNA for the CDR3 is TGTGCCAGCACCGACACCGCGAGCGCCTATGGCTACACCTTC.

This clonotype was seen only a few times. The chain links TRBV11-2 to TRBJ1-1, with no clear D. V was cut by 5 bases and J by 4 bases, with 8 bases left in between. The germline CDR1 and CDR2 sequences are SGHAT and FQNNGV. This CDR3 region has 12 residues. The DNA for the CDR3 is TGTGCCAGCAGCCGGCGGGTCACTGAAGCTTTCTTT. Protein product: CASSRRVTEAFF.

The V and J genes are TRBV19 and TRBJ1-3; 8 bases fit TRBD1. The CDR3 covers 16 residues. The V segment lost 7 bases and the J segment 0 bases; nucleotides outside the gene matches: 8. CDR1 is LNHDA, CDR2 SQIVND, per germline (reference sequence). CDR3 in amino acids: CASKKRTGSSGNTIYF. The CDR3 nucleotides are TGTGCCAGTAAGAAAAGGACAGGGAGCTCTGGAAACACCATATATTTT.

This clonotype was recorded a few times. In DNA, the CDR3 is TGTGCCAGCTCACCAAAAGGGGAGGGCACTGAAGCTTTCTTT. Translated, it gives CASSPKGEGTEAFF. The chain links TRBV18 to TRBJ1-1; a possible D gene is TRBD1 (5 bases). The V end lost 2 bases, the J end lost 4 bases, and 11 bases lay between the germline ends. Per germline, CDR1 KGHSH and CDR2 LQKENI. CDR3 length equals 14 residues.

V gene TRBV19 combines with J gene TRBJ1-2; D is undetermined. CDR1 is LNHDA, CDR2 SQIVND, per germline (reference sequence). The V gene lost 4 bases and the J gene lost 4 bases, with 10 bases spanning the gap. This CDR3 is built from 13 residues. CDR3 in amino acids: CASSKDGSYGYTF. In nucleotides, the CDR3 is TGTGCCAGTAGTAAGGACGGATCCTATGGCTACACCTTC.

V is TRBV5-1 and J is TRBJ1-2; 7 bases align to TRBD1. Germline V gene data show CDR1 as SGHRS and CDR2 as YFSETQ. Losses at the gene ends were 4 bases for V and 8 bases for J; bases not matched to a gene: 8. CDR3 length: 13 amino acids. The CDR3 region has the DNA TGCGCCAGCAGCAAAGGACAGGTCGTGGGCTACACCTTC. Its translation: CASSKGQVVGYTF.

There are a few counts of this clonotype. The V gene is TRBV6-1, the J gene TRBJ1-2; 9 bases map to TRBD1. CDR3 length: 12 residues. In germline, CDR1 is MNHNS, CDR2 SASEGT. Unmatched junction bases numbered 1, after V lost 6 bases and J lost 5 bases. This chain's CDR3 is CASRQGAYGYTF. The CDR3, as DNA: TGTGCCAGCAGACAGGGGGCGTATGGCTACACCTTC.

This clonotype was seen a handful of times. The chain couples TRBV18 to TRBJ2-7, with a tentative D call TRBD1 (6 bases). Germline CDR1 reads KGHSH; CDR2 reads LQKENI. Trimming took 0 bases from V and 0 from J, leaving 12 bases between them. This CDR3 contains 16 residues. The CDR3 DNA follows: TGTGCCAGCTCACCACCTCAGGGGCGAAGCTCCTACGAGCAGTACTTC. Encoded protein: CASSPPQGRSSYEQYF. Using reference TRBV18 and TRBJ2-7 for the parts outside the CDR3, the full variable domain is NAGVMQNPRHLVRRRGQEARLRCSPMKGHSHVYWYRQLPEEGLKFMVYLQKENIIDESGMPKERFSAEFPKEGPSILRIQQVVRGDSAAYFCASSPPQGRSSYEQYFGPGTRLTVT.

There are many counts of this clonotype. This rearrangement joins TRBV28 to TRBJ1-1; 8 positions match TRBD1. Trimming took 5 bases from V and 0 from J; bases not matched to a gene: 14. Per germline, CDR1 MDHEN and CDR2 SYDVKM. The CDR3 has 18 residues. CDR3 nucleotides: TGTGCCAGCAGTCCCCCAGGGGGCAAAAGGACCTTGAACACTGAAGCTTTCTTT. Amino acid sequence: CASSPPGGKRTLNTEAFF.

CDR3 region: CASSIVWDKWSEQYF. CDR3 DNA: TGTGCCAGTAGTATAGTGTGGGACAAATGGAGCGAGCAGTACTTC. This rearrangement joins TRBV19 to TRBJ2-7; TRBD1 might be the D (6 bases). The CDR3 has 15 amino acids. The V gene's germline CDR1 is LNHDA and CDR2 SQIVND (reference sequence). Trimming cost V 1 base and J 6 bases, with 16 bases left between them.

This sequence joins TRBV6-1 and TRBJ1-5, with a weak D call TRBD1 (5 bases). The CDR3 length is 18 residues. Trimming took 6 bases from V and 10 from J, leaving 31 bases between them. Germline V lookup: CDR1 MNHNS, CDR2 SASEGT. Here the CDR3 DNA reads TGTGCCAGCAGGCACGGGGCTGGGCCGAGGCCAGGGTCTAAACCCCAGCATTTT. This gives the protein CASRHGAGPRPGSKPQHF.

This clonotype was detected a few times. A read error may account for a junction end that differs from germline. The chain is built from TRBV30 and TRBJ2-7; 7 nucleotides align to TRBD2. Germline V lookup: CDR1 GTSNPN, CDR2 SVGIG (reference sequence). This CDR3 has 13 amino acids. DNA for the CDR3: TGTGCCTGGAGTCCGGGACTACTATACGAACAGTACTTC. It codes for CAWSPGLLYEQYF.